This entry concerns a single T cell receptor beta chain. The antigen is not known. The data belong to a study of cytomegalovirus exposure and HLA in healthy donors. Study observations and caveats: Later analysis reportedly placed an Asian-associated ancestry cluster below the roughly 680-donor mean in N-insertions. The authors confirmed in vitro that a few CMV-associated chains were specific for CMV antigens. HLA allele associations emerged for roughly 17,000 TCR beta sequences in a later analysis, at 0.05 false discovery rate.

Both 60 Vbeta primers and 13 Jbeta primers went into the PCR. The assay was immunoSEQ multiplex PCR, and TCRdb's table has in-frame clones only and misses some. The sample lists approximately 120,000 clones, less than 80% occurring once. V lost 7 bases and J lost 9; bases outside the gene matches: 5. Germline CDR1 MNHNS, CDR2 SASEGT. The CDR3 is made up of 13 amino acids. The sample comprised PBMCs. The receptor's source is a man in his fifties in good health and CMV-seronegative. This chain links TRBV6-1 with TRBJ1-6, with 8 bases lining up with TRBD1. The CDR3 DNA sequence: TGTGCCAGCATGGGACAGGTCGGTTCACCCCTCCACTTT. This codes for CASMGQVGSPLHF.